The T cell receptor beta chain described here comes from a study of blood T cell repertoires in COVID-19. Study details: T cells, B-cell-depleted T cells, or PBMCs provided the cDNA or gDNA that served as material.

Seattle cases were enrolled at active infection and followed longitudinally. In the original workflow: Estimation of nucleated cell counts relied on the amplification of reference gene primers. Sequencing used immunoSEQ multiplex PCR; TCRdb keeps in-frame clones, though not all of them. V and J calls and clone size follow that table, whereas D and trimming were derived from the DNA. The repertoire consists of around 170,000 clones, with roughly 81% occurring once and the leading ten covering approximately 12%. The TCR comes from a woman of 80 years or more with COVID-19, enrolled during active disease. The sequencing input was peripheral blood.

The CDR3 region has the DNA TGCGCCAGCAGCTTGGAGGTCGGACTCCCGTTCTTC. Its protein is CASSLEVGLPFF. The gene calls are TRBV5-1 and TRBJ2-1; D perhaps matches TRBD2 (5 bases). The CDR3 runs 12 residues. Trimming took off 0 bases at V and 15 bases at J, with 13 bases between the two ends. CDR1 and CDR2 from the germline V gene are SGHRS and YFSETQ.